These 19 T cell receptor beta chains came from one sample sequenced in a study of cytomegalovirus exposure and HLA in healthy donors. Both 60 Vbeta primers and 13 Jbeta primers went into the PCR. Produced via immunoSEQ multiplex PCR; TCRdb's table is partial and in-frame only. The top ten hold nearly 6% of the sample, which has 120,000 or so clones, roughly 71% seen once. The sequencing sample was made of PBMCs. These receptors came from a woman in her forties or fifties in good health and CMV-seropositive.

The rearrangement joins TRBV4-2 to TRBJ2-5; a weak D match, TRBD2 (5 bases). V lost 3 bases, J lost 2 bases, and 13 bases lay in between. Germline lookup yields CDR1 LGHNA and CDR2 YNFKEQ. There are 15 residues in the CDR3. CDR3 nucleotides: TGTGCCAGCAGCCATGAACGGGGTTTTCAAGAGACCCAGTACTTC. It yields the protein CASSHERGFQETQYF.

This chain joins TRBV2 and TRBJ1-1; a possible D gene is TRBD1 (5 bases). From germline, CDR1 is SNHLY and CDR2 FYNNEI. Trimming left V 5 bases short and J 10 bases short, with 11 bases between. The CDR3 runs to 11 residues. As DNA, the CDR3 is TGTGCCAGCAGTTTCTCCACAGGAGCTTTCTTT. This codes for CASSFSTGAFF.

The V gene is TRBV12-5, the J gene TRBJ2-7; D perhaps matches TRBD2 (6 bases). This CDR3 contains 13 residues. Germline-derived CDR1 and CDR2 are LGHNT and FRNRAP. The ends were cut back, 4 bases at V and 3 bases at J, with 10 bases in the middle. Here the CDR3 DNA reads TGTGCTAGTGGTTGGCCGGAGGGCTACGAGCAGTACTTC. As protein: CASGWPEGYEQYF.

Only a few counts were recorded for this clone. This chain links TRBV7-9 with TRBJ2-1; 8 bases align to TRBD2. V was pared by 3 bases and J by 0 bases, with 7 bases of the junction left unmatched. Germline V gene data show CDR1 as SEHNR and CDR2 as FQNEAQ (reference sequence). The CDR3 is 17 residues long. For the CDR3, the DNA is TGTGCCAGCAGCTTCCGTCCCGGGGGGGGCTCCTACAATGAGCAGTTCTTC. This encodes CASSFRPGGGSYNEQFF.

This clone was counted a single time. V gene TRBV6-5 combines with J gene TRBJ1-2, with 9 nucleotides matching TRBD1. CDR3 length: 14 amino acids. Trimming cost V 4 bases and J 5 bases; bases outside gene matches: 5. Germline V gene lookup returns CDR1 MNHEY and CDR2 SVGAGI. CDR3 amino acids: CASSSDRGGYGYTF. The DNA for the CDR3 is TGTGCCAGCAGTTCGGACAGGGGAGGATATGGCTACACCTTC.

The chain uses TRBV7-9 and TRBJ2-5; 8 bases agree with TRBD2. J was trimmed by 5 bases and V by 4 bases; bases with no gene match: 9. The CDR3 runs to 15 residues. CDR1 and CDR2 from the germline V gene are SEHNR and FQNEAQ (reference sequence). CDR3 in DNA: TGTGCCAGCAGCTCTCGCGGGGGGTCGGGTGAGACCCAGTACTTC. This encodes CASSSRGGSGETQYF.

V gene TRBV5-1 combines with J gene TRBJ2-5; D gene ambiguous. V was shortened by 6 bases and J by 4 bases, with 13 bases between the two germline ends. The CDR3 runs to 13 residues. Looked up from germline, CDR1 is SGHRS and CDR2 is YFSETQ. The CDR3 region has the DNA TGCGCCAGCACCTGGAGCCCGGGAGAGACCCAGTACTTC. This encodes CASTWSPGETQYF.

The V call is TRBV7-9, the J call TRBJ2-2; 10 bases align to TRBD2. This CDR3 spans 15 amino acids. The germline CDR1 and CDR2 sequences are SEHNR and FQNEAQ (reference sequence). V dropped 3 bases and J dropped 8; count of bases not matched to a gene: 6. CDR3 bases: TGTGCCAGCAGCTTGAGTCTAGCGGGGGAAGGGGAGCTGTTTTTT. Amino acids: CASSLSLAGEGELFF.

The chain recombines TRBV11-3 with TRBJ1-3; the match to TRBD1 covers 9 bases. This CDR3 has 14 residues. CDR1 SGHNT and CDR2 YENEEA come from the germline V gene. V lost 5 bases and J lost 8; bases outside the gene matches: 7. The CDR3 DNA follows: TGTGCCAGCAGCCCCGGGACAGGGCAGGACACCATATATTTT. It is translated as CASSPGTGQDTIYF.

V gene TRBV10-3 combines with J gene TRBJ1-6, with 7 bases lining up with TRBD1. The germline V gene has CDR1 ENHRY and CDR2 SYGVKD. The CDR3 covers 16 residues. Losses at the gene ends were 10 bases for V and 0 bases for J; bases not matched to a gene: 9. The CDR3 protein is CASRQGVNSYNSPLHF. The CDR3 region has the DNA TGTGCCAGCCGACAGGGCGTCAACTCCTATAATTCACCCCTCCACTTT.

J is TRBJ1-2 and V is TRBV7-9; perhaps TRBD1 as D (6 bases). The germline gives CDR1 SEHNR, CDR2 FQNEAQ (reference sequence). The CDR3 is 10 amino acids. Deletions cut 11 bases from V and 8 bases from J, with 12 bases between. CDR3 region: CALWGRGYTF. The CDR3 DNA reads TGTGCCCTCTGGGGGCGGGGCTACACCTTC.

The CDR3 DNA sequence: TGTGCCAGCAGCTTAGGACGACACAGAACCTACGAGCAGTACTTC. Translation gives CASSLGRHRTYEQYF. This sequence joins TRBV7-2 and TRBJ2-7, with unresolved D. The germline gives CDR1 SGHTA, CDR2 FQGNSA. The CDR3 runs to 15 residues. The V end was cut by 1 base, the J end by 2 bases, with 12 bases between.

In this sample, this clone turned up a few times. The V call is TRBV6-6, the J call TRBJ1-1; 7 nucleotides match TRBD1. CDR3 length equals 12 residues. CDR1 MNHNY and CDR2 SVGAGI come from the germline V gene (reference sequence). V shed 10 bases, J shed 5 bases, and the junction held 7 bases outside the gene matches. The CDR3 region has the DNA TGTGCCACGAGAAGGGGACAGACTGAAGCTTTCTTT. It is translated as CATRRGQTEAFF.

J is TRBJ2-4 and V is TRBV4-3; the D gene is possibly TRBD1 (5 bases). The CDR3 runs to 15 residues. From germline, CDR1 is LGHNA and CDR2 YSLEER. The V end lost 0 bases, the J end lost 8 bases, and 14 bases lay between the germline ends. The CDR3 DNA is TGCGCCAGCAGCCAAGATTGGGGCTCCGGGTACATTCAGTACTTC. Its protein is CASSQDWGSGYIQYF.

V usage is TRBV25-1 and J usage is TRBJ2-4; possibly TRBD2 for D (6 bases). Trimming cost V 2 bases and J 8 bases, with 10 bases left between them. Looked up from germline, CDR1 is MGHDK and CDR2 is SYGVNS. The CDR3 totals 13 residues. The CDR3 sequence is CASSEGGGDIQYF. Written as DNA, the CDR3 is TGTGCCAGCAGTGAAGGAGGAGGGGACATTCAGTACTTC.

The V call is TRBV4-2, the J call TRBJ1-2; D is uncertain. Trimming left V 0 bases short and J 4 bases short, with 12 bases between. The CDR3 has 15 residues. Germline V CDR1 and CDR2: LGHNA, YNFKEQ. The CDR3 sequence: CASSQDTDFFYGYTF. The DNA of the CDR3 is TGTGCCAGCAGCCAAGATACGGACTTTTTCTATGGCTACACCTTC.

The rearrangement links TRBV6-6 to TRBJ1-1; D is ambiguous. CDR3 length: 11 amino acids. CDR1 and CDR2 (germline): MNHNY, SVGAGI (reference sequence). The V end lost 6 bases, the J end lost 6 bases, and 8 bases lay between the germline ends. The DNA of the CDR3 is TGTGCCAGCAGCCCCGCGGCTGAAGCTTTCTTT. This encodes CASSPAAEAFF.

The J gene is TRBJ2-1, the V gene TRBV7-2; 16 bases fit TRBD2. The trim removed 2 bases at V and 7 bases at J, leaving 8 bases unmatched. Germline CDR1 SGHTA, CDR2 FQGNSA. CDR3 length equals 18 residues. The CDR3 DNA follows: TGTGCCAGCAGCTTATTAGGGACTAGCGGGGGGGCCGAAAATGAGCAGTTCTTC. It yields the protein CASSLLGTSGGAENEQFF.

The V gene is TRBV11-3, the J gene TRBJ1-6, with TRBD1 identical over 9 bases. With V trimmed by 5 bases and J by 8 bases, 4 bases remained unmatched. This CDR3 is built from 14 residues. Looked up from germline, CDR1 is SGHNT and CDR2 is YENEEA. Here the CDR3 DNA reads TGTGCCAGCAGCCAGGACAGGGGTGATTCACCCCTCCACTTT. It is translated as CASSQDRGDSPLHF.